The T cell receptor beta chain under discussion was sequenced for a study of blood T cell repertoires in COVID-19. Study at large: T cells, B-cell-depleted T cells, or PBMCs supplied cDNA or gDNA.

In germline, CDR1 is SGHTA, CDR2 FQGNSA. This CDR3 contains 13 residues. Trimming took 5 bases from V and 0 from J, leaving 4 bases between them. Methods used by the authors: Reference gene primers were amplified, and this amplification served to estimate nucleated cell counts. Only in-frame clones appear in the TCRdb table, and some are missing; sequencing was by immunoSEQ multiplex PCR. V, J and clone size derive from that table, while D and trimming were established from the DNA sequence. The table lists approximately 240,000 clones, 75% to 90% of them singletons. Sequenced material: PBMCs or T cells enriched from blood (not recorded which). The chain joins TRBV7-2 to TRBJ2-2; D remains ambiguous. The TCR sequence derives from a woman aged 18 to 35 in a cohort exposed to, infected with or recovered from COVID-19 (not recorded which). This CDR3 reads CASSNTNTGELFF. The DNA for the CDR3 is TGTGCCAGCAGCAACACGAACACCGGGGAGCTGTTTTTT.